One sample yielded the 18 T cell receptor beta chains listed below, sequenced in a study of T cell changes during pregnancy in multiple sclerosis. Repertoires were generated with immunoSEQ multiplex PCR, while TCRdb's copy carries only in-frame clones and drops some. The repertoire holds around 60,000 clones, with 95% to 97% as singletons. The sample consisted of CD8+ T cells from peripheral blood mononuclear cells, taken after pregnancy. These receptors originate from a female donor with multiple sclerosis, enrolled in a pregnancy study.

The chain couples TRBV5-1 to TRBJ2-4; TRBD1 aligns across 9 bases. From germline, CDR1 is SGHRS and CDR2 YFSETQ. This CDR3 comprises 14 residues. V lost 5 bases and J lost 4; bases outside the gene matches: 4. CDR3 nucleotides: TGCGCCAGCAGACCCGGGACAGGGAAAAACATTCAGTACTTC. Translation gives CASRPGTGKNIQYF.

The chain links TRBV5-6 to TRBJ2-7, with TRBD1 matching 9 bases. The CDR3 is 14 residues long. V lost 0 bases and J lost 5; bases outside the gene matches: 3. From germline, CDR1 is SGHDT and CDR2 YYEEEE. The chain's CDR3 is CASSLGQGVNEQYF. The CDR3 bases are TGTGCCAGCAGCTTGGGACAGGGGGTCAACGAGCAGTACTTC. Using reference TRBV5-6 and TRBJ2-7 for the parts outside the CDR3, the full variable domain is DAGVTQSPTHLIKTRGQQVTLRCSPKSGHDTVSWYQQALGQGPQFIFQYYEEEERQRGNFPDRFSGHQFPNYSSELNVNALLLGDSALYLCASSLGQGVNEQYFGPGTRLTVT.

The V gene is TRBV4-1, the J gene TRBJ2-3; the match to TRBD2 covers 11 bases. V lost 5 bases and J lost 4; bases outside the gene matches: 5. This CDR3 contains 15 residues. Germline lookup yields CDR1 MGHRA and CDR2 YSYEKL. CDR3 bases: TGCGCCAGCAGCTTACTAGCGGGAGAGTCAGATACGCAGTATTTT. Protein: CASSLLAGESDTQYF.

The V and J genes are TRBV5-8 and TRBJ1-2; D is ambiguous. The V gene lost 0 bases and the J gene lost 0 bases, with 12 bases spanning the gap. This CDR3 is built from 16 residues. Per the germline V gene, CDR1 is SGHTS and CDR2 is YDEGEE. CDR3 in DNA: TGTGCCAGCAGCTTGGACAGCCCAATAGCTAACTATGGCTACACCTTC. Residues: CASSLDSPIANYGYTF.

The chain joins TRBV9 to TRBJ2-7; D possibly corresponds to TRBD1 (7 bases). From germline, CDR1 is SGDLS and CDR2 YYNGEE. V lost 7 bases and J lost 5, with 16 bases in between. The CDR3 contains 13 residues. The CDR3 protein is CASAGQGGNEQYF. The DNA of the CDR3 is TGTGCCAGCGCTGGGCAGGGGGGAAACGAGCAGTACTTC.

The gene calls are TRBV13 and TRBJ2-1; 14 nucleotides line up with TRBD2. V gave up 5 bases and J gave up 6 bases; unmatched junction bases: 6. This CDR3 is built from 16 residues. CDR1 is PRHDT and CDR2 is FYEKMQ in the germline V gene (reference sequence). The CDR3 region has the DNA TGTGCCAGCAGCCGAGACGGGACTAGCGGGAGCAATGAGCAGTTCTTC. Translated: CASSRDGTSGSNEQFF.

CDR3 nucleotides: TGTGCCACCAGCGCGGGACTCCACTACGAGCAGTACTTC. Translation: CATSAGLHYEQYF. This chain connects TRBV15 to TRBJ2-7; TRBD2 is a possible D gene (6 bases). The germline V gene has CDR1 LNHNV and CDR2 YYDKDF (reference sequence). The CDR3 contains 13 residues. Trimming took off 5 bases at V and 3 bases at J, with 11 bases between the two ends.

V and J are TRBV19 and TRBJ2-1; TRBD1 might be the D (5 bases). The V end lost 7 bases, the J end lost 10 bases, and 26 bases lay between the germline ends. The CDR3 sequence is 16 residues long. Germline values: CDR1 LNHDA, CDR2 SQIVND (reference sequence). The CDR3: CASISTSGRAQGEQFF. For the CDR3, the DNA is TGTGCCAGTATCAGTACCTCCGGCAGGGCCCAAGGGGAGCAGTTCTTC.

CDR3 residues: CSVVPDTTYNEQFF. Here the CDR3 DNA reads TGCAGCGTTGTCCCAGACACCACCTACAATGAGCAGTTCTTC. This rearrangement joins TRBV29-1 to TRBJ2-1; D gene unclear. This CDR3 contains 14 residues. Germline CDR1 and CDR2: SQVTM and ANQGSEA. Trimming removed 4 bases from V and 2 bases from J, with 12 bases in between.

The CDR3 here is CASSSDDRGGYEQYF. In nucleotides, the CDR3 is TGTGCCAGCAGCTCGGACGACAGGGGAGGTTACGAGCAGTACTTC. The V and J genes are TRBV7-8 and TRBJ2-7, with 8 nucleotides matching TRBD1. V lost 4 bases, J lost 4 bases, and 9 bases stayed unmatched. This CDR3 is built from 15 residues. The germline gives CDR1 SGHVS, CDR2 FQNEAQ.

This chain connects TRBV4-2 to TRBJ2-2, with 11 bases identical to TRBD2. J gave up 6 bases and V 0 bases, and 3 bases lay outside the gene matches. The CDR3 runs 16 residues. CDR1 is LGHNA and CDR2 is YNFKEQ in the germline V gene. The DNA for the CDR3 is TGTGCCAGCAGCCAAGAGGAACTAGCGGGGGCCGGGGAGCTGTTTTTT. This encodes CASSQEELAGAGELFF.

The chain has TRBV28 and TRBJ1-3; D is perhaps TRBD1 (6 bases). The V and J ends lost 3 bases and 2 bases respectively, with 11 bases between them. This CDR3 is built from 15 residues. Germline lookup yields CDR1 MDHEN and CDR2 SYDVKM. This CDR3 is CASSFAGDAGNTIYF. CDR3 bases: TGTGCCAGCAGTTTCGCAGGGGACGCTGGAAACACCATATATTTT.

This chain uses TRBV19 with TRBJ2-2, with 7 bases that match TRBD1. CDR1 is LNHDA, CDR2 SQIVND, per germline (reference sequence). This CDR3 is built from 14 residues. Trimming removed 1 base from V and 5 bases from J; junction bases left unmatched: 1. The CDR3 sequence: CASSIATGTGELFF. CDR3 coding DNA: TGTGCCAGTAGTATAGCGACAGGGACCGGGGAGCTGTTTTTT.

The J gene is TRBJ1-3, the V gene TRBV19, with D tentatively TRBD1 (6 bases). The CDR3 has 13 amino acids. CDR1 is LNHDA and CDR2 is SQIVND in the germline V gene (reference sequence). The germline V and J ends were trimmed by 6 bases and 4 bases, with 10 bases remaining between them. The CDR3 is CASSMGQGNTIYF. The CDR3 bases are TGTGCCAGTAGCATGGGACAAGGAAACACCATATATTTT.

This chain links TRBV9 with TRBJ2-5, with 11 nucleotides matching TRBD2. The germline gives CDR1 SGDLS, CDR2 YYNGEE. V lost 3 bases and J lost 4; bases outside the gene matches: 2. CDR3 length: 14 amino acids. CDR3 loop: CASSAGTSGETQYF. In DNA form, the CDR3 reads TGTGCCAGCAGCGCCGGGACTAGCGGAGAGACCCAGTACTTC.

CDR3 amino acids: CASSLVADTDTQYF. The CDR3 region has the DNA TGCGCCAGCAGCTTGGTAGCAGACACAGATACGCAGTATTTT. The genes are TRBV5-1 and TRBJ2-3; D call uncertain. Germline loops: CDR1 SGHRS, CDR2 YFSETQ. The CDR3 has 14 amino acids. V was trimmed by 0 bases and J by 2 bases, leaving 7 bases between them. Based on the CDR3 plus reference TRBV5-1 and TRBJ2-3, the full variable domain is KAGVTQTPRYLIKTRGQQVTLSCSPISGHRSVSWYQQTPGQGLQFLFEYFSETQRNKGNFPGRFSGRQFSNSRSEMNVSTLELGDSALYLCASSLVADTDTQYFGPGTRLTVL.

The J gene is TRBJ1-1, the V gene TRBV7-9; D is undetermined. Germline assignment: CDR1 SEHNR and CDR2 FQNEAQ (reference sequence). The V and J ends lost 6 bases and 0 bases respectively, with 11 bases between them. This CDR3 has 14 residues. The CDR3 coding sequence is TGTGCCAGCAGTGGTGAGGGCTTGAACACTGAAGCTTTCTTT. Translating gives CASSGEGLNTEAFF. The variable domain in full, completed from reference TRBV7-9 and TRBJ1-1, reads DTGVSQNPRHKITKRGQNVTFRCDPISEHNRLYWYRQTLGQGPEFLTYFQNEAQLEKSRLLSDRFSAERPKGSFSTLEIQRTEQGDSAMYLCASSGEGLNTEAFFGQGTRLTVV.

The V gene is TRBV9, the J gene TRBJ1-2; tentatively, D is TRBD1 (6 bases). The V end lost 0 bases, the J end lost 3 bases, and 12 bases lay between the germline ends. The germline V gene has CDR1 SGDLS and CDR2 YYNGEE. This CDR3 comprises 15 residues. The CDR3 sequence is CASSVAPNRDYGYTF. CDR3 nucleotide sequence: TGTGCCAGCAGCGTAGCGCCAAACAGGGACTATGGCTACACCTTC.